The 10 T cell receptor beta chains reported below all come from one sample, sequenced in a study of blood T cell repertoires in COVID-19. Sequencing used immunoSEQ multiplex PCR; TCRdb keeps in-frame clones, though not all of them. The sample contains hundreds of thousands of clones, around 86% of which appear only once. Material: PBMCs or T cells enriched from blood (not recorded which). Receptor source: a man aged 55 to 69 who had recovered from COVID-19.

The chain couples TRBV7-3 to TRBJ2-2, with no clear D. Germline CDR1 is SGHTA and CDR2 is FQGTGA. Deletions cut 3 bases from V and 1 base from J, with 6 bases between. The CDR3 extends over 14 amino acids. CDR3 region: CASSFRQNTGELFF. The CDR3 bases are TGTGCCAGCAGCTTCCGACAGAACACCGGGGAGCTGTTTTTT. The variable domain in full, completed from reference TRBV7-3 and TRBJ2-2, reads GAGVSQTPSNKVTEKGKYVELRCDPISGHTALYWYRQSLGQGPEFLIYFQGTGAADDSGLPNDRFFAVRPEGSVSTLKIQRTERGDSAVYLCASSFRQNTGELFFGEGSRLTVL.

The rearrangement uses TRBV4-1 and TRBJ2-1; tentatively, D is TRBD2 (5 bases). In germline, CDR1 is MGHRA, CDR2 YSYEKL. V dropped 1 base and J dropped 6 bases, with 13 bases sitting between them. The CDR3 loop spans 15 amino acids. Here the CDR3 DNA reads TGCGCCAGCAGCCAAGGACAACTAGTGGGCAATGAGCAGTTCTTC. This gives the protein CASSQGQLVGNEQFF.

CDR3 sequence: CASSFGLTNEQFF. The DNA of the CDR3 is TGCGCCAGCAGCTTCGGACTTACCAATGAGCAGTTCTTC. This sequence joins TRBV5-1 and TRBJ2-1; a possible D gene is TRBD2 (5 bases). Trimming pared 2 bases from V and 6 bases from J, leaving 9 bases between. This CDR3 spans 13 amino acids. Per the germline V gene, CDR1 is SGHRS and CDR2 is YFSETQ.

The chain is built from TRBV5-4 and TRBJ2-2, with D possibly matching TRBD2 (6 bases). The CDR3 extends over 15 amino acids. Germline CDR1 and CDR2: SGHNT and YYREEE (reference sequence). V lost 6 bases, J lost 1 base, and 13 bases lay in between. CDR3 coding DNA: TGTGCCAGCAACCCGGGACTCGTGAACACCGGGGAGCTGTTTTTT. It is translated as CASNPGLVNTGELFF.

CDR3 coding DNA: TGTGCCAGTAGTGCCGCAGGGATAAGCTCCTACGAGCAGTACTTC. Translation gives CASSAAGISSYEQYF. The genes are TRBV19 and TRBJ2-7; tentatively, D is TRBD1 (5 bases). The germline V gene encodes CDR1 LNHDA and CDR2 SQIVND (reference sequence). V lost 5 bases to trimming and J lost 0 bases, with 14 bases between them. The CDR3 extends over 15 amino acids.

Comment on this clone: Other nucleotide sequences in the sample specify the same CDR3. The chain carries TRBV19 and TRBJ2-7; 8 nucleotides agree with TRBD1. Trimming cost V 5 bases and J 1 base; bases outside gene matches: 7. Germline V lookup: CDR1 LNHDA, CDR2 SQIVND (reference sequence). The CDR3 has 15 residues. The CDR3: CASSSGTGGSYEQYF. Written as DNA, the CDR3 is TGTGCCAGTAGTTCTGGGACAGGCGGTTCCTACGAGCAGTACTTC. Full variable domain (missing parts from reference TRBV19 and TRBJ2-7): DGGITQSPKYLFRKEGQNVTLSCEQNLNHDAMYWYRQDPGQGLRLIYYSQIVNDFQKGDIAEGYSVSREKKESFPLTVTSAQKNPTAFYLCASSSGTGGSYEQYFGPGTRLTVT.

This clone showed up just a few times. Other nucleotide sequences in the sample specify the same CDR3. The V gene is TRBV19, the J gene TRBJ1-6; D is unresolved. The ends were cut back, 2 bases at V and 4 bases at J, with 6 bases in the middle. Looked up from germline, CDR1 is LNHDA and CDR2 is SQIVND (reference sequence). The CDR3 consists of 14 residues. CDR3 sequence (DNA): TGTGCCAGTAGTATAACGGGATATAATTCACCCCTCCACTTT. Its protein product is CASSITGYNSPLHF.

This chain uses TRBV9 with TRBJ2-7, with TRBD2 matching over 12 bases. This CDR3 comprises 16 residues. Germline V gene lookup returns CDR1 SGDLS and CDR2 YYNGEE. The ends lost 5 bases at V and 5 bases at J; junction bases unmatched: 11. The CDR3 coding sequence is TGTGCCAGCAGTCACAAGACTAGCGGGAGTCGCAACGAGCAGTACTTC. Protein product: CASSHKTSGSRNEQYF.

The chain links TRBV7-2 to TRBJ1-1; 8 positions match TRBD1. Germline assignment: CDR1 SGHTA and CDR2 FQGNSA. V shed 5 bases, J shed 0 bases, and the junction held 5 bases outside the gene matches. The CDR3 runs to 15 residues. CDR3 nucleotides: TGTGCCAGCAGCACACCAGGGGGCTTGAACACTGAAGCTTTCTTT. It translates to CASSTPGGLNTEAFF.

The chain employs TRBV11-2 and TRBJ2-3; TRBD2 aligns across 11 bases. J gave up 5 bases and V 1 base, and 5 bases lay outside the gene matches. The CDR3 has 16 amino acids. The germline gives CDR1 SGHAT, CDR2 FQNNGV. CDR3 sequence (DNA): TGTGCCAGCAGCTTAGGGCTAGCGGGAGGAAGAGATACGCAGTATTTT. Translating gives CASSLGLAGGRDTQYF.